A selection of T cell receptor beta chains follows, all from one sample in a study of CD8 T cells in Susac syndrome. TCRdb processed the immunoSEQ multiplex PCR reads anew with MiXCR; each CDR3 protein has one entry. Among more than 85,000 distinct CDR3 sequences listed, 95% to 98% were seen once. The sample was CD4+ T cells from PBMCs. Receptor source: a human donor in good health. The CDR3 runs from the conserved cysteine through the conserved F or W. Fields, in order: clone size, J gene, V gene, D gene, CDR3 protein, CDR3 DNA. The D gene is left open where the match is weak. Rows give clone size only sometimes, using once, few, many, or a class for an expanded clone.

.,TRBJ1-3,TRBV24-1,.,CATSETGSGNTIYF,TGTGCCACCAGTGAGACAGGTTCTGGAAACACCATATATTTT
few,TRBJ1-3,TRBV3-1,.,CASSQGGSGNTIYF,TGTGCCAGCAGCCAGGGAGGGTCTGGAAACACCATATATTTT
.,TRBJ2-6,TRBV18,.,CASSPDGRNSGANVLTF,TGTGCCAGCTCACCTGACGGACGGAACTCTGGGGCCAACGTCCTGACTTTC
.,TRBJ2-2,TRBV20-1,.,CSARAQGKSGELFF,TGCAGTGCTAGAGCTCAGGGGAAGTCCGGGGAGCTGTTTTTT
.,TRBJ1-2,TRBV5-6,.,CASSPRGKGTGNYGYTF,TGTGCCAGCAGCCCCAGGGGAAAGGGGACCGGTAACTATGGCTACACCTTC
.,TRBJ2-5,TRBV3-1,TRBD1,CASSHGGTVGETQYF,TGTGCCAGCAGCCACGGTGGGACAGTAGGGGAGACCCAGTACTTC
.,TRBJ2-2,TRBV18,.,CASSPLDGELFF,TGTGCCAGCTCACCACTTGATGGGGAGCTGTTTTTT
once,TRBJ2-1,TRBV24-1,.,CATSELRGGTYNEQFF,TGTGCCACCAGTGAACTTAGGGGGGGGACTTACAATGAGCAGTTCTTC
once,TRBJ1-6,TRBV14,.,CASTSHHGTPLHF,TGTGCCAGCACCTCACACCACGGGACCCCCCTCCACTTT
.,TRBJ2-7,TRBV7-8,.,CASSRDFAYEQYF,TGTGCCAGCAGCCGGGACTTTGCCTACGAGCAGTACTTC
once,TRBJ1-2,TRBV27,.,CASSEPGQRSGYTF,TGTGCCAGCAGTGAACCGGGACAAAGGAGTGGCTACACCTTC
.,TRBJ1-6,TRBV30,.,CAWSATEYNSPLHF,TGTGCCTGGAGTGCAACGGAATATAATTCACCCCTCCACTTT
.,TRBJ1-5,TRBV15,TRBD1,CATSRTGQRQPQHF,TGTGCCACCAGCAGGACAGGGCAAAGACAGCCCCAGCATTTT
.,TRBJ1-4,TRBV12-3/TRBV12-4,.,CASSYVNEKLFF,TGTGCCAGCAGTTACGTAAATGAAAAACTGTTTTTT
.,TRBJ1-3,TRBV6-5,TRBD1,CASSRDSLSGNTIYF,TGTGCCAGCAGTCGGGACAGCCTCTCTGGAAACACCATATATTTT
.,TRBJ2-1,TRBV3-1,TRBD1,CASSHRDRVHNEQFF,TGTGCCAGCAGCCACCGGGACAGGGTACACAATGAGCAGTTCTTC
.,TRBJ2-1,TRBV24-1,TRBD1,CATSGGGAGGFDEQFF,TGTGCCACAAGTGGGGGTGGGGCAGGGGGTTTCGATGAGCAGTTCTTC
.,TRBJ2-3,TRBV6-2/TRBV6-3,TRBD2,CASSYQRTSAITDTQYF,TGTGCCAGCAGTTACCAACGGACTAGCGCCATCACAGATACGCAGTATTTT
.,TRBJ1-2,TRBV6-1,TRBD1,CASTATGTGGGSYGYTF,TGTGCCAGCACTGCAACCGGGACAGGGGGCGGAAGCTATGGCTACACCTTC